The clone carrying this T cell receptor (beta chain) has at least ten counts. This beta chain slipped into a library made for alpha chains as a stray read, so its size is not meaningful. This record comes from a study of spatial heterogeneity in lung cancer. This CDR3 contains 16 residues. V dropped 4 bases and J dropped 5; count of bases not matched to a gene: 10. Germline-derived CDR1 and CDR2 are SGHRS and YFSETQ. TCRdb itself ran the 5' RACE reads through MiXCR, one entry per CDR3 protein. This sample yields over 14,000 distinct CDR3 sequences, of which 3% to 4.5% are seen a single time; around a tenth belongs to the top ten. Specified time point: sample taken at primary tumor resection. The approximately 70 donors had untreated early-stage non-small cell lung cancer.

This rearrangement joins TRBV5-1 to TRBJ1-4; 8 nucleotides match TRBD1. The sequenced sample was normal lung tissue next to the tumor, obtained at surgery. The TCR originated in a male donor with early-stage non-small cell lung cancer. CDR3: CASSPIHGQGNEKLFF. Here the CDR3 DNA reads TGCGCCAGCAGCCCTATCCACGGACAGGGCAATGAAAAACTGTTTTTT.